The 12 T cell receptor beta chains presented below share a single source sample, sequenced in a study of blood T cell repertoires in COVID-19. Profiling relied on immunoSEQ multiplex PCR, and the TCRdb table lists in-frame clones only, not all of them. Among roughly 70,000 clones, roughly 89% were seen once, and the ten largest hold more than 8%. The sample taken for sequencing was peripheral blood. All receptors come from a human donor in a cohort sampled during active COVID-19.

CDR3 residues: CASSDEASGGPPQYF. The CDR3 bases are TGTGCCAGCAGTGACGAGGCTAGCGGGGGGCCCCCTCAGTATTTT. The chain has TRBV6-4 and TRBJ2-3, with TRBD2 matching over 11 bases. Per germline, CDR1 MRHNA and CDR2 SNTAGT. The CDR3 length is 15 residues. Unmatched junction bases numbered 10, after V lost 2 bases and J lost 12 bases.

The V call is TRBV5-6, the J call TRBJ2-7; 11 nucleotides match TRBD2. From germline, CDR1 is SGHDT and CDR2 YYEEEE. This CDR3 region has 15 residues. With V trimmed by 2 bases and J by 2 bases, 3 bases remained unmatched. Here the CDR3 reads CASSFPTSGTYEQYF. As DNA, the CDR3 is TGTGCCAGCAGCTTTCCGACTAGCGGGACCTACGAGCAGTACTTC.

The chain recombines TRBV19 with TRBJ1-4; 8 bases are shared with TRBD1. Per germline, CDR1 LNHDA and CDR2 SQIVND (reference sequence). V lost 4 bases and J lost 7; bases outside the gene matches: 11. The CDR3 runs 16 residues. This chain's CDR3 is CASSTGQDGVGEKLFF. CDR3 nucleotide sequence: TGTGCCAGTAGTACGGGACAGGATGGGGTCGGTGAAAAACTGTTTTTT.

The chain recombines TRBV7-2 with TRBJ1-2; 7 nucleotides align to TRBD1. This CDR3 is built from 15 residues. Germline V gene sequence: CDR1 SGHTA, CDR2 FQGNSA. V shed 5 bases, J shed 8 bases, and the junction held 14 bases outside the gene matches. The CDR3 is CASSAPYRGAEGYTF. As DNA, the CDR3 is TGTGCCAGCAGCGCCCCTTACAGGGGTGCTGAGGGCTACACCTTC.

The chain's CDR3 is CAWSVRQLEETQYF. As DNA, the CDR3 is TGTGCCTGGAGTGTACGGCAGCTAGAAGAGACCCAGTACTTC. V is TRBV30 and J is TRBJ2-5; no clear D gene. The germline V gene encodes CDR1 GTSNPN and CDR2 SVGIG (reference sequence). V was cut by 0 bases and J by 3 bases, with 11 bases left in between. The CDR3 totals 14 residues.

This clone was observed a single time. The chain links TRBV11-2 to TRBJ1-1; 10 bases fit TRBD1. Germline CDR1 reads SGHAT; CDR2 reads FQNNGV. The CDR3 has 16 amino acids. The ends lost 5 bases at V and 1 base at J; junction bases unmatched: 7. The CDR3 DNA is TGTGCCAGCAGCCCGGCCCGGGACAGGGGGAACACTGAAGCTTTCTTT. Translated, it gives CASSPARDRGNTEAFF.

In this sample, this clone turned up once. The rearrangement joins TRBV6-5 to TRBJ2-7; the match to TRBD1 covers 8 bases. Germline V lookup: CDR1 MNHEY, CDR2 SVGAGI. The CDR3 covers 14 residues. V was clipped by 2 bases and J by 7 bases; unmatched bases: 7. CDR3 bases: TGTGCCAGCAGTTACGGCCAGGGGGCAGGAGAGCAGTACTTC. Its protein product is CASSYGQGAGEQYF.

This clone is a singleton in its sample. The chain combines TRBV5-4 with TRBJ1-2, with 7 bases aligning to TRBD1. J lost 13 bases, V lost 2 bases, and 8 bases had no gene match. Germline V lookup: CDR1 SGHNT, CDR2 YYREEE (reference sequence). The CDR3 consists of 12 residues. CDR3 sequence reads: CASSFSPGGPTF. Here the CDR3 DNA reads TGTGCCAGCAGCTTCTCTCCAGGGGGACCCACCTTC.

The genes are TRBV10-2 and TRBJ1-2; D possibly corresponds to TRBD1 (6 bases). Deletions cut 6 bases from V and 4 bases from J, with 9 bases between. The CDR3 is 12 residues long. In germline, CDR1 is WSHSY, CDR2 SAAADI. DNA of the CDR3: TGCGCCAGCAGCCAGGGGCTCTATGGCTACACCTTC. This encodes CASSQGLYGYTF.

The J gene is TRBJ1-5, the V gene TRBV6-5; 7 bases agree with TRBD1. The CDR3 consists of 13 residues. Looked up from germline, CDR1 is MNHEY and CDR2 is SVGAGI. V shed 6 bases and J 10 bases; nucleotides not matched to a gene: 9. CDR3 coding DNA: TGTGCCAGCAGCGACAGGGAGATCAACCCCCAGCATTTT. Translation gives CASSDREINPQHF.

This clone was found once. The chain couples TRBV21-1 to TRBJ2-7; the table names TRBD1, a call not compared with the DNA. TRBV21-1 is termed a pseudogene. CDR3 length: 19 residues. The CDR3 nucleotides read TGTGCCAGCAGGCCATCCCTTGGTTCGGGTCAGGGAAACTTCTACGAGCAGTACTTC. Translating gives CASRPSLGSGQGNFYEQYF.

This clone appeared once. The chain recombines TRBV18 with TRBJ2-7, with D tentatively TRBD1 (5 bases). CDR1 and CDR2 from the germline V gene are KGHSH and LQKENI. V shed 3 bases and J shed 3 bases, with 12 bases lying between them. The CDR3 loop spans 14 amino acids. For the CDR3, the DNA is TGTGCCAGCTCACCTGGCAAGGGGCTCTACGAGCAGTACTTC. It codes for CASSPGKGLYEQYF.